One sample yielded the 8 T cell receptor beta chains listed below, sequenced in a study of T cell responses to AZD1222 COVID-19 vaccine. Assay used: immunoSEQ multiplex PCR; TCRdb lists only in-frame clones, some missing. The sample includes tens of thousands of clones, roughly 88% of them seen just once. The sequences come from peripheral blood, collected on day 0 of AZD1222 vaccination. The receptors stem from an adult in good health.

The chain has TRBV6-4 and TRBJ1-6, with 7 bases that match TRBD1. CDR1 is MRHNA and CDR2 is SNTAGT in the germline V gene. This CDR3 contains 14 residues. The J segment lost 9 bases and the V segment lost 1 base, leaving 3 bases of the junction unmatched. DNA of the CDR3: TGTGCCAGCAGTGACTGGACAGGACGTTCACCCCTCCACTTT. This gives the protein CASSDWTGRSPLHF.

The rearrangement uses TRBV21-1 and TRBJ1-1. TRBV21-1 is listed as a pseudogene. The CDR3 contains 17 residues. Here the CDR3 DNA reads TGTGCCAGCAGCAAAGATGAGGCAGTTTTTCAGAACACTGAAGCTTTCTTT. It translates to CASSKDEAVFQNTEAFF.

This chain connects TRBV28 to TRBJ2-5; TRBD2 is a possible D gene (6 bases). The V gene's germline CDR1 is MDHEN and CDR2 SYDVKM. V lost 2 bases and J lost 6, with 13 bases in between. CDR3 length: 14 residues. The CDR3 nucleotides read TGTGCCAGCAGTTTAAGTGGTAGCGGAAAGACCCAGTACTTC. Its translation: CASSLSGSGKTQYF.

V gene TRBV4-1 combines with J gene TRBJ2-1, with 9 bases lining up with TRBD2. The junction had 16 bases not matched to a gene; V was cut back by 4 bases and J by 9 bases. Germline V gene sequence: CDR1 MGHRA, CDR2 YSYEKL. This CDR3 is built from 17 residues. The CDR3 reads CASSPRLSTSGGGEQFF. For the CDR3, the DNA is TGCGCCAGCAGCCCCCGATTGTCGACTAGCGGCGGCGGTGAGCAGTTCTTC.

This sequence joins TRBV12-3 or TRBV12-4 and TRBJ2-5; D is ambiguous. The CDR3 covers 13 residues. V gave up 3 bases and J gave up 10 bases, with 15 bases separating them. For the CDR3, the DNA is TGTGCCAGCAGTTTTGGCCAGCATTCGGGCCAGTACTTC. This gives the protein CASSFGQHSGQYF.

There are a few counts of this clone. Here the CDR3 DNA reads TGTGCCAGCAGTACCCAGGGCTACGAGCAGTACGTC. Encoded protein: CASSTQGYEQYV. The chain carries TRBV2 and TRBJ2-7; D may be TRBD1 (5 bases). Trimming removed 5 bases from V and 3 bases from J, with 8 bases in between. Germline CDR1 and CDR2: SNHLY and FYNNEI. The CDR3 extends over 12 amino acids.

This sequence joins TRBV10-3 and TRBJ2-5, with a weak D call TRBD2 (7 bases). The CDR3 runs to 14 residues. The V and J ends lost 10 bases and 5 bases respectively, with 20 bases between them. CDR1 and CDR2 (germline): ENHRY, SYGVKD. The CDR3 sequence is CASANSRGGETQYF. The CDR3 bases are TGTGCCAGCGCCAATAGCAGGGGAGGGGAGACCCAGTACTTC.

This clone was seen just once. The V gene is TRBV6-5, the J gene TRBJ1-1; D gene uncertain. The V gene's germline CDR1 is MNHEY and CDR2 SVGAGI. The CDR3 consists of 11 residues. Trimming pared 8 bases from V and 0 bases from J, leaving 4 bases between. In DNA form, the CDR3 reads TGTGCCAGCGTCCTGAACACTGAAGCTTTCTTT. Translated: CASVLNTEAFF.